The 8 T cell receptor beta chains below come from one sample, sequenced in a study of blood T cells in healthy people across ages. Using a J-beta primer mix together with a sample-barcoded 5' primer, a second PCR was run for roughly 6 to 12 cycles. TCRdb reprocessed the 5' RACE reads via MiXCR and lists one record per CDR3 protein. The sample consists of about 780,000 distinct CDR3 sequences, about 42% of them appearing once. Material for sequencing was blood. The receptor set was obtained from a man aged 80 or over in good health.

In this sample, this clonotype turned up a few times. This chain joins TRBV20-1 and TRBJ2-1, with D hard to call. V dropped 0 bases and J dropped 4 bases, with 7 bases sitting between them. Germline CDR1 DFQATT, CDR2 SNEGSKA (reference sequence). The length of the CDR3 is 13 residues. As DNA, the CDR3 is TGCAGTGCTAGAGATGACAAGTACAATGAGCAGTTCTTC. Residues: CSARDDKYNEQFF.

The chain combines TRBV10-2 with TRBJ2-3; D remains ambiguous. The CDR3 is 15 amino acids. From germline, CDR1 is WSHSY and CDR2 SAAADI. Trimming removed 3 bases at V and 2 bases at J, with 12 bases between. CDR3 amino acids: CASSEGLRYTDTQYF. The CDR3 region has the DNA TGCGCCAGCAGTGAAGGCCTCCGATACACAGATACGCAGTATTTT.

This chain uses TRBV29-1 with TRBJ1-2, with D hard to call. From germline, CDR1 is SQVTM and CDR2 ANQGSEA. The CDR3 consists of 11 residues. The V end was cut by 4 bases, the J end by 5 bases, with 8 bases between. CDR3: CSVGKGYGYTF. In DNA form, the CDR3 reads TGCAGCGTTGGGAAGGGTTATGGCTACACCTTC.

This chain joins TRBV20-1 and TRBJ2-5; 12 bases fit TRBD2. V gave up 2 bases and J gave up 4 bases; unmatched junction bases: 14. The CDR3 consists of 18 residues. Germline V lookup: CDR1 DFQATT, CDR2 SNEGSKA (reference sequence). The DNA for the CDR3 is TGCAGTGCTAGAAGGGAGGTCTCGACTAGCGGGAGTCGAGAGACCCAGTACTTC. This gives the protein CSARREVSTSGSRETQYF.

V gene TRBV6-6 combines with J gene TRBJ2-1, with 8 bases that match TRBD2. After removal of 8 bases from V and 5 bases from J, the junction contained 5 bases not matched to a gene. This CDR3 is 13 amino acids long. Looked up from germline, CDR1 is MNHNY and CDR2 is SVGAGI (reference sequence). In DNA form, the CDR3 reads TGTGCCAGCTTGACGGGAGGGAACAATGAGCAGTTCTTC. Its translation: CASLTGGNNEQFF.

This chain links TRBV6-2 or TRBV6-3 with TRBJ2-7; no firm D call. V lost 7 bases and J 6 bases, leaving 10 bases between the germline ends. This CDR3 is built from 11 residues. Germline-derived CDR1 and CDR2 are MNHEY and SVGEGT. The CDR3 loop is CASNKVGEQYF. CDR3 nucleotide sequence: TGTGCCAGCAATAAAGTCGGCGAGCAGTACTTC.

The CDR3 region has the DNA TGTGCCAGCAGCCGGGACTTTCGTCACACAGATACGCAGTATTTT. Its translation: CASSRDFRHTDTQYF. V usage is TRBV7-9 and J usage is TRBJ2-3; D might be TRBD2 (6 bases). CDR1 SEHNR and CDR2 FQNEAQ come from the germline V gene (reference sequence). The CDR3 covers 15 residues. The V end lost 5 bases, the J end lost 2 bases, and 14 bases lay between the germline ends.

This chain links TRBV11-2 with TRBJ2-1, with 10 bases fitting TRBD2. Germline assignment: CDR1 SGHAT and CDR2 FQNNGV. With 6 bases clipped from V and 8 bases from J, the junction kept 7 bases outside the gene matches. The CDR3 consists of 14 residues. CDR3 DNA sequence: TGTGCCAGCAGGCTAGCGGGAGTAAGCGATGAGCAGTTCTTC. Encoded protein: CASRLAGVSDEQFF.